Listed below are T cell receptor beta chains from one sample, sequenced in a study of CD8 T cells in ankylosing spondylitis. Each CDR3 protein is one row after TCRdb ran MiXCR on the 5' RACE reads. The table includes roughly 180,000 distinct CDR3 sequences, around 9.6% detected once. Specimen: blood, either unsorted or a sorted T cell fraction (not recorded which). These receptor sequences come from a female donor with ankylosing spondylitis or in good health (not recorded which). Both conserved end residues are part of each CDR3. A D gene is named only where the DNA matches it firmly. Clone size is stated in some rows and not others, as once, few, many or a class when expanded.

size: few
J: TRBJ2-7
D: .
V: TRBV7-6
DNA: TGTGCCAGCAGCATCAACTTACGACCCCAACCCTACGAGCAGTACTTC
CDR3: CASSINLRPQPYEQYF

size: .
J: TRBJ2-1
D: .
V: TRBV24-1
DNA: TGTGCCACCAGTGTTGGGACGGGGCACAATGAGCAGTTCTTC
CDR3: CATSVGTGHNEQFF

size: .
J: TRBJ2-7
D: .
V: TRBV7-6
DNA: TGTGCCAGCAGCCCGAACAGGGACAACTCCTGGGAGCAGTACTTC
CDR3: CASSPNRDNSWEQYF

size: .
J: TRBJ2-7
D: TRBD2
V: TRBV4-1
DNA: TGCGCCAGCAGCCAAGGGGGAGGGAGCCCTTACGAGCAGTACTTC
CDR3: CASSQGGGSPYEQYF

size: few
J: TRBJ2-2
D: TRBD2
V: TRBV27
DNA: TGTGCCAGCAGTTTCGGACTAGGGAACACCGGGGAGCTGTTTTTT
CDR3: CASSFGLGNTGELFF

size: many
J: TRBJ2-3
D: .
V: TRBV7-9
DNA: TGTGCCAGCAGCTTAGGGTTGAAAGATACGCAGTATTTT
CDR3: CASSLGLKDTQYF

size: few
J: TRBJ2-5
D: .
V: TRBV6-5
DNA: TGTGCCAGCAGTTCCCCACCGAGGGAGACCCAGTACTTC
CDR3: CASSSPPRETQYF

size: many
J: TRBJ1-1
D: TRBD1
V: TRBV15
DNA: TGTGCCACCCGGGGACAGGGGTCACGCACTGAAGCTTTCTTT
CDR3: CATRGQGSRTEAFF

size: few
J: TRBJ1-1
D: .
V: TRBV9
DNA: TGTGCCAGCAGCGTAGACGGTGGGTCCACTGAAGCTTTCTTT
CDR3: CASSVDGGSTEAFF

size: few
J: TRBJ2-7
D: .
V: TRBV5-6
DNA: TGTGCCAGCAGCGACCCGGGACGAACCTACGAGCAGTACTTC
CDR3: CASSDPGRTYEQYF

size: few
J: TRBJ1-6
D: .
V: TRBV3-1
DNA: TGTGCCAGCAGCGGGTACGGTGAAGCTCCAAATTCACCCCTCCACTTT
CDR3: CASSGYGEAPNSPLHF

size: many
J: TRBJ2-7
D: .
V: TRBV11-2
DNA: TGTGCCAGCAGCCCTCATGCGGACTCAACATACGAGCAGTACTTC
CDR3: CASSPHADSTYEQYF

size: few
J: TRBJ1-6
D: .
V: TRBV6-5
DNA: TGTGCCAGCAGTTACTCAGGGGCACCCCTCCACTTT
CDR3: CASSYSGAPLHF

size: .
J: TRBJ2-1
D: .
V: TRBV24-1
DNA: TGTGCCACCAGTCCGGGTGCTAATGAGCAGTTCTTC
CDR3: CATSPGANEQFF

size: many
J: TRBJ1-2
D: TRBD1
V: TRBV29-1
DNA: TGCAGCGTCAAACCGTCAGGGGGTGGCTATGGCTACACCTTC
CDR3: CSVKPSGGGYGYTF

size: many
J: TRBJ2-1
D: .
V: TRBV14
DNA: TGTGCCAGCAGCCTTCCCCACTCAATTAGCTCCTACAATGAGCAGTTCTTC
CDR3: CASSLPHSISSYNEQFF

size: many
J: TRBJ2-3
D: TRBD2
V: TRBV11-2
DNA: TGTGCCAGCAGCTTAGGGCCCGCGGGAGTGGTAACAGATACGCAGTATTTT
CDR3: CASSLGPAGVVTDTQYF

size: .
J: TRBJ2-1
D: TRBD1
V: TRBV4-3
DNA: TGCGCCAGCAGCCTCGGGACAGGAATATACAATGAGCAGTTCTTC
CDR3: CASSLGTGIYNEQFF

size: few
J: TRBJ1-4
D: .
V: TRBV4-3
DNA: TGCGCCAGCAGCCCACTTCACGGGCTAATTAATGAAAAACTGTTTTTT
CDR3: CASSPLHGLINEKLFF

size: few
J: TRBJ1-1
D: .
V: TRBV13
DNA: TGTGCCAGCAGCTTAGGCGATTCTACTGAAGCTTTCTTT
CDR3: CASSLGDSTEAFF

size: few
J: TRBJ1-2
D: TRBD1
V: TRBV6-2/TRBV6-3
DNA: TGTGCCAGCAGTTACGGGAGCCGACAGGGGGACACCTTC
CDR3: CASSYGSRQGDTF

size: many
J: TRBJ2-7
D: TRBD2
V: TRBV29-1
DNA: TGCAGCGTTGAAGAGACTAGCGGGACCTACGAGCAGTACTTC
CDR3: CSVEETSGTYEQYF

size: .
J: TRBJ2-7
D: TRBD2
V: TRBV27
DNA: TGTGCCACCCAAGGACTAGCGGGAATCTACGAGCAGTACTTC
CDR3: CATQGLAGIYEQYF

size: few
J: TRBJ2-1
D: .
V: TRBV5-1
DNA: TGCGCCAGCAGCGTCGGGGTGTTGGAGGGGCAGTTCTTC
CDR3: CASSVGVLEGQFF

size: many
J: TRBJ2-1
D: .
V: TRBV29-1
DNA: TGCAGCGCCCTTTTGGCGGGATACAATGAGCAGTTCTTC
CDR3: CSALLAGYNEQFF

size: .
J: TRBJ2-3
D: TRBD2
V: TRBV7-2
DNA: TGTGCCAGCAGCGTAGGGACTAGCGGGAGATTTGATACGCAGTATTTT
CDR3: CASSVGTSGRFDTQYF

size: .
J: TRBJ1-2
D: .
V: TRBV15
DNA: TGTGCCACCAGCAGAGAGGACAGAATCACTGGCTACACCTTC
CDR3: CATSREDRITGYTF

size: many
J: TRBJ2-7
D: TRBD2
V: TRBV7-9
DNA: TGTGCCAGCAGCTCGGGACTAGGAAGTCACGAGCAGTACTTC
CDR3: CASSSGLGSHEQYF

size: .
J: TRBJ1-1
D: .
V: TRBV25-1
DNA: TGTGCCAGCAGTGAATATTACCCGGACTCCACTGAAGCTTTCTTT
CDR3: CASSEYYPDSTEAFF

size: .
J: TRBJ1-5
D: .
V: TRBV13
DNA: TGTGCCAGCAGCTTAGGCCCACAGCAAAATCAGCCCCAGCATTTT
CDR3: CASSLGPQQNQPQHF

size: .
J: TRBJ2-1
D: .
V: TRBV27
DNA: TGTGCCACCCAGACCTTAACCCGAAACAATGAGCAGTTCTTC
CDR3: CATQTLTRNNEQFF

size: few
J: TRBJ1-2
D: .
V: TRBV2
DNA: TGTGCCAGCAGTTACAAGACCTCCAGGGATGGCTACACCTTC
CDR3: CASSYKTSRDGYTF

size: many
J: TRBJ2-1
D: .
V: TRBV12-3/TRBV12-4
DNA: TGTGCCAGCACTACGACGCGAAGCTCCTACAATGAGCAGTTCTTC
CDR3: CASTTTRSSYNEQFF

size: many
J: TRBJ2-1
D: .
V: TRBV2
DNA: TGTGCCAGCAGGGCGGGTCGGTACAATGAGCAGTTCTTC
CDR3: CASRAGRYNEQFF

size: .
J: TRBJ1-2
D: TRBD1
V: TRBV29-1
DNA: TGCAGCGTGGAAGGGACAGGGGGCGTAGGTGTCTATGGCTACACCTTC
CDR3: CSVEGTGGVGVYGYTF

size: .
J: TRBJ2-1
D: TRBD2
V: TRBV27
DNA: TGTGCCAGCAGTTTTAGGGGAGGGCCGGGCAATGAGCAGTTCTTC
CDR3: CASSFRGGPGNEQFF

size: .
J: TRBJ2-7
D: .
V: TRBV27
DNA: TGTGCCAGCAGTAAACTATCGGGACTTGTCGAGCAGTACTTC
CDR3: CASSKLSGLVEQYF

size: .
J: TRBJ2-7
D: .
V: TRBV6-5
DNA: TGTGCCAGCAGTTACAGGCAGGGCTACGAGCAGTACTTC
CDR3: CASSYRQGYEQYF

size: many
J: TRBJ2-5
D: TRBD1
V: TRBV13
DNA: TGTGCCAGCAGCTTAGGCGGACAGGTCCAAGAGACCCAGTACTTC
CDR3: CASSLGGQVQETQYF

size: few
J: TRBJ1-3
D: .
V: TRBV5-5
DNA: TGTGCCAGCACCTCATACGACTCTGGAAACACCATATATTTT
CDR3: CASTSYDSGNTIYF

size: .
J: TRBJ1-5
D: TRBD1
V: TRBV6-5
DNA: TGTGCCAGCAGTTACTCCCACAGGGGGAGACAGCCCCAGCATTTT
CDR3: CASSYSHRGRQPQHF

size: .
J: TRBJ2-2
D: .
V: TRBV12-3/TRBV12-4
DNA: TGTGCCAGCAGAAAATACCAGAACACCGGGGAGCTGTTTTTT
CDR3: CASRKYQNTGELFF

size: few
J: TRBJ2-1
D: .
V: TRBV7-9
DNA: TGTGCCAGCAGCCCCCCGGAGGCGGACAATGAGCAGTTCTTC
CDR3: CASSPPEADNEQFF

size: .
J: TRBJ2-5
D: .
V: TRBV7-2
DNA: TGTGCCAGCAGCCCCACCCCCGGAGAGACCCAGTACTTC
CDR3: CASSPTPGETQYF

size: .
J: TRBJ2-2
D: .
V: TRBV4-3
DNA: TGCGCCAGCAGCCAAGATCGAGGGGGGGGGACCCCTCCTACCGGGGAGCTGTTTTTT
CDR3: CASSQDRGGGTPPTGELFF

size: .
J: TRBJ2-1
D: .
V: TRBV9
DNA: TGTGCCAGCAGCGTAGGGGGAGTTGAGCAGTTCTTC
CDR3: CASSVGGVEQFF

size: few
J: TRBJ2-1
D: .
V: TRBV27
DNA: TGTGCCAGCAGAAGGTACAATGAGCAGTTCTTC
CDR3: CASRRYNEQFF

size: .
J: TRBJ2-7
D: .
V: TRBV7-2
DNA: TGTGCCAGCAGCTTAGACCACTACTACTCGGGCGAGCAGTACTTC
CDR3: CASSLDHYYSGEQYF

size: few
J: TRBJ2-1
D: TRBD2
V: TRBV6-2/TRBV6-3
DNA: TGTGCCAGCAGTTACCCTAGCGGGAGGGCCAATGAGCAGTTCTTC
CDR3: CASSYPSGRANEQFF

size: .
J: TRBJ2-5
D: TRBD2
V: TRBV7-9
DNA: TGTGCCAGCAGCTTGGTCGGGGCGGGAGAAGAGACCCAGTACTTC
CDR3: CASSLVGAGEETQYF

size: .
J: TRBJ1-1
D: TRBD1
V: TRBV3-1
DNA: TGTGCCAGCAGCCTGGGACAGTTCGAGGTTACCCCTGAAGCTTTCTTT
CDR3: CASSLGQFEVTPEAFF

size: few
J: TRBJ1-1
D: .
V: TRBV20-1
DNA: TGCAGTGCTAGGAACCGAGGGGATAAGGCTTTCTTT
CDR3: CSARNRGDKAFF

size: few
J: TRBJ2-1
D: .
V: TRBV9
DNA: TGTGCCAGCAGCGTAGACGGGAGTATCGGGAATGAGCAGTTCTTC
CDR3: CASSVDGSIGNEQFF

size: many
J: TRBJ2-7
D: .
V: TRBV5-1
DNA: TGCGCCAGCAGCTTGGATGGAGGGTCCGCGTACGAGCAGTACTTC
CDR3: CASSLDGGSAYEQYF

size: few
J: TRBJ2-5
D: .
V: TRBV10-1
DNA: TGCGCCAGCAGTGAGTCCAATGAAGAGACCCAGTACTTC
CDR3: CASSESNEETQYF